Listed below are T cell receptor beta chains from one sample, sequenced in a study of CD8+CD57+ T cells in acquired aplastic anemia. TCRdb processed the reads anew with MiXCR; each CDR3 protein has one entry. The table lists about 190,000 distinct CDR3 sequences, under 55% of them singletons. What was sequenced was sorted CD4+, CD8+, or CD8+CD57+ T cells (not recorded which) from PBMCs. The receptors were gathered from a human donor with aplastic anemia. CDR3s include the opening cysteine and the closing phenylalanine or tryptophan. D genes are given only for firm matches. Size tells how often a clone was seen (once, few, many) or the class of an expanded clone, and some rows leave it out.

D | J | size | V | DNA | CDR3
. | TRBJ2-6 | few | TRBV5-1 | TGCGCCAGCAGCTTGGGAACTGGGGCCAACGTCCTGACTTTC | CASSLGTGANVLTF
. | TRBJ2-5 | . | TRBV15 | TGTGCCACCAGCAGAGATGGGCCGTTCGAGACCCAGTACTTC | CATSRDGPFETQYF
. | TRBJ2-1 | . | TRBV20-1 | TGCAGTGCTAGAGATATCCCTGAGCAGTTCTTC | CSARDIPEQFF
TRBD1 | TRBJ1-2 | few | TRBV27 | TGTGCCAGCAGGGACAGGGGAGGGGGTGGCTACACCTTC | CASRDRGGGGYTF
. | TRBJ2-3 | . | TRBV11-2 | TGTGCCAGCAGCTCCCAGGTTGGGAAATTTAGCACAGATACGCAGTATTTT | CASSSQVGKFSTDTQYF
. | TRBJ1-1 | . | TRBV12-3/TRBV12-4 | TGTGCCAGCAGTTACGGGCGAAGCACTGAAGCTTTCTTT | CASSYGRSTEAFF
. | TRBJ2-1 | . | TRBV10-3 | TGTGCCAGCAGTTTCCCGGCGACAAGCTACAATGAGCAGTTCTTC | CASSFPATSYNEQFF
TRBD2 | TRBJ2-1 | many | TRBV5-1 | TGCGCCAGCAGCTTGGGGGGACTAGCGGGAGCCAATGAGCAGTTCTTC | CASSLGGLAGANEQFF
. | TRBJ1-6 | few | TRBV15 | TGTGCCACCAGCAGAGATCCTAGCAATTCACCCCTCCACTTT | CATSRDPSNSPLHF
. | TRBJ1-3 | . | TRBV11-2 | TGTGCCAGCAGCTTCGGGCGCGGGGGGGCAGGAAACACCATATATTTT | CASSFGRGGAGNTIYF
. | TRBJ2-1 | many | TRBV2 | TGTGCCAGCAGTCCCGGGACTGGAGACTTTGAGCAGTTCTTC | CASSPGTGDFEQFF
. | TRBJ2-7 | . | TRBV10-1 | TGCGCCAGCAGTGAGACAGGGAGAAACTACGAGCAGTACTTC | CASSETGRNYEQYF
TRBD2 | TRBJ2-3 | . | TRBV20-1 | TGCAGTGCTAGAGACGGAACCGGGACTAGCGGGGGACATACGCAGTATTTT | CSARDGTGTSGGHTQYF
TRBD2 | TRBJ2-3 | many | TRBV6-1 | TGTGCCAGCAGTGTGCGGGGAGGGGCAGATACGCAGTATTTT | CASSVRGGADTQYF
TRBD2 | TRBJ2-3 | many | TRBV9 | TGTGCCAGCAGCGTGGCTAGCGGGAGGGCCCCTACAGATACGCAGTATTTT | CASSVASGRAPTDTQYF
. | TRBJ2-2 | many | TRBV24-1 | TGTGCCACCAGTGGGAGAGTAAACACCGGGGAGCTGTTTTTT | CATSGRVNTGELFF
. | TRBJ2-5 | . | TRBV5-5 | TGTGCCAGCAGCTCGGGCAGCAAAGAGACCCAGTACTTC | CASSSGSKETQYF
TRBD1 | TRBJ1-1 | . | TRBV7-8 | TGTGCCAGCAGCCCGAGGACAGGGGTTAACACTGAAGCTTTCTTT | CASSPRTGVNTEAFF
. | TRBJ2-2 | . | TRBV27 | TGTGCCAGCAGTCAGGCACTCAACGCCGGGGAGCTGTTTTTT | CASSQALNAGELFF
TRBD1 | TRBJ1-2 | . | TRBV5-1 | TGCGCCAGCGCACCGGGACAGGGGATTAATGGCTACACCTTC | CASAPGQGINGYTF
. | TRBJ1-1 | few | TRBV7-6 | TGTGCCAGCAGCTCAAGCCAGAGTGAAGCTTTCTTT | CASSSSQSEAFF
TRBD1 | TRBJ1-1 | . | TRBV20-1 | TGCAGTGTCCGCCAGGACAGGACGGAAGCTTTCTTT | CSVRQDRTEAFF
. | TRBJ1-4 | many | TRBV5-1 | TGCGCCAGCAGCTTGGGACCGAATAATGAAAAACTGTTTTTT | CASSLGPNNEKLFF
. | TRBJ1-4 | . | TRBV6-5 | TGTGCCAGCAGTTACTCGTTGCGGACCGCTGTTAAAAATGAAAAACTGTTTTTT | CASSYSLRTAVKNEKLFF
. | TRBJ2-5 | . | TRBV20-1 | TGCAGTGCTGCCTTCCGTACGGGGGTTCGGTTCTTC | CSAAFRTGVRFF
. | TRBJ1-1 | . | TRBV10-3 | TGTGCTCAAGGGGATACTGAAGCTTTCTTT | CAQGDTEAFF
TRBD2 | TRBJ2-2 | . | TRBV12-3/TRBV12-4 | TGTGCCAGCAGAGGGACTAGCGGGACAGCCGGGGAGCTGTTTTTT | CASRGTSGTAGELFF